These T cell receptor beta chains were read from a single sample in a study of cytomegalovirus exposure and HLA in healthy donors. Repertoires were generated with immunoSEQ multiplex PCR, while TCRdb's copy carries only in-frame clones and drops some. The sample has 250,000 to 400,000 clones, 88% seen once. Specimen: PBMCs. These TCRs come from a man aged 25 to 40 in good health and CMV-seronegative. Each CDR3 is given with its conserved first and last residue.

j_gene,v_gene,CDR3aa
TRBJ1-1,TRBV2,CASSNGVGTEAFF
TRBJ2-7,TRBV27,CASSVTGTGVGYEQYF
TRBJ2-7,TRBV19,CASSMTGDYEQYF
TRBJ2-3,TRBV12-5,CASVSGTDTQYF
TRBJ2-3,TRBV27,CASSLGGVVDTQYF
TRBJ2-5,TRBV30,CAWDPSGGRGETQYF
TRBJ2-1,TRBV5-4,CASSSWTGHSDEQFF
TRBJ2-3,TRBV18,CASSPAGQYTDTQYF
TRBJ2-5,TRBV2,CASSDLAGELQETQYF
TRBJ1-1,TRBV7-9,CASSSSGHILNTEAFF
TRBJ1-2,TRBV30,CAWAGGGGYTF
TRBJ2-1,TRBV5-1,CASSPPGLAGGYNEQFF